This T cell receptor (beta chain) was obtained from a study of blood T cell repertoires in COVID-19. With 6 bases clipped from V and 4 bases from J, the junction kept 10 bases outside the gene matches. In germline, CDR1 is MNHEY, CDR2 SMNVEV (reference sequence). The CDR3 contains 16 residues. How the authors handled the data: Estimation of nucleated cell counts relied on the amplification of reference gene primers. Sequenced by immunoSEQ multiplex PCR; TCRdb stores in-frame clones only, minus some. The DNA gave D and trimming, while V, J and clone size come from that table. This sample has roughly 320,000 clones, with around 85% found just once.

The gene calls are TRBV27 and TRBJ2-2, with 8 bases lining up with TRBD1. The source material was peripheral blood. The TCR originated in a human donor in a cohort sampled during active COVID-19. The CDR3: CASRQYRDRPTGELFF. DNA of the CDR3: TGTGCCAGCAGACAATACAGGGACAGGCCCACCGGGGAGCTGTTTTTT.